A selection of T cell receptor beta chains follows, all from one sample in a study of T cells in Graves' hyperthyroidism and ophthalmopathy. TCRdb reprocessed the multiplex PCR reads via MiXCR and lists one record per CDR3 protein. The table lists hundreds of thousands of distinct CDR3 sequences, nearly 45% of them singletons, with less than 9.5% in the top ten. Sequencing was carried out using peripheral blood or thyroid tissue (not recorded which). The receptors derive from an adult man with Graves' disease, either hyperthyroidism or ophthalmopathy (not recorded which). Each CDR3 is given with its conserved first and last residue. The order of the fields is CDR3 length, V gene, J gene, D gene, clone size, CDR3 protein, CDR3 DNA. A D gene is named only where the DNA matches it firmly. Expanded clones get a size class; other rows say once, few or many, or leave the size out.

>16|TRBV20-1|TRBJ2-7|TRBD2|.
CSARTEGGLASSEQYF
TGCAGTGCTAGGACAGAGGGGGGACTAGCATCCTCCGAGCAGTACTTC
>15|TRBV6-5|TRBJ2-7|.|.
CASSFSRGISYEQYF
TGTGCCAGCAGTTTCTCCCGGGGGATCTCCTACGAGCAGTACTTC
>14|TRBV28|TRBJ1-2|TRBD1|few
CASSLPRDSYGYTF
TGTGCCAGCAGTTTACCAAGGGACAGCTATGGCTACACCTTC
>15|TRBV7-4|TRBJ2-5|.|.
CASSLDQQARETQYF
TGTGCCAGCAGCTTAGATCAACAGGCGCGAGAGACCCAGTACTTC
>15|TRBV9|TRBJ2-2|TRBD2|.
CASSPSGRGTGELFF
TGTGCCAGCAGCCCGAGCGGGAGAGGTACCGGGGAGCTGTTTTTT
>19|TRBV7-3|TRBJ1-2|TRBD1|.
CASSVGYGQGAGANYGYTF
TGTGCCAGCAGCGTTGGATACGGACAGGGGGCCGGAGCTAACTATGGCTACACCTTC
>16|TRBV24-1|TRBJ1-2|.|many
CATSDSRMTGTHGYTF
TGTGCCACCAGTGATTCCCGCATGACTGGGACCCATGGCTACACCTTC
>14|TRBV9|TRBJ1-2|.|.
CASSWDGKGDGYTF
TGTGCCAGCAGCTGGGACGGAAAAGGTGATGGCTACACCTTC
>16|TRBV15|TRBJ2-3|TRBD2|few
CATSPEDAGEGDTQYF
TGTGCCACCAGCCCAGAGGACGCGGGGGAGGGAGATACGCAGTATTTT
>14|TRBV29-1|TRBJ1-2|.|.
CSVELQGPNYGYTF
TGCAGCGTTGAACTCCAGGGACCTAACTATGGCTACACCTTC
>16|TRBV7-2|TRBJ2-5|TRBD2|few
CASSRNRLAGGGEQYF
TGTGCCAGCAGCCGGAATAGACTAGCGGGGGGTGGGGAGCAGTACTTC
>15|TRBV20-1|TRBJ1-5|.|.
CSALPALGGNQPQHF
TGCAGTGCCCTCCCCGCCCTGGGGGGCAATCAGCCCCAGCATTTT
>15|TRBV7-9|TRBJ1-1|TRBD1|.
CASRTGTGYITEAFF
TGTGCCAGCAGGACCGGGACAGGGTATATCACTGAAGCTTTCTTT
>13|TRBV29-1|TRBJ1-2|.|.
CSVLDWGRYGYTF
TGCAGCGTATTGGACTGGGGTCGGTATGGCTACACCTTC
>11|TRBV7-8|TRBJ1-5|.|.
CASGTLQPQHF
TGTGCCAGCGGGACACTACAGCCCCAGCATTTT
>13|TRBV25-1|TRBJ1-5|.|.
CASLDPGNQPQHF
TGTGCCAGCTTGGATCCGGGAAATCAGCCCCAGCATTTT
>13|TRBV7-8|TRBJ2-7|TRBD2|many
CASSRGVGYEQYF
TGTGCCAGCAGTCGGGGGGTAGGCTACGAGCAGTACTTC
>13|TRBV7-9|TRBJ1-2|TRBD1|many
CASRPTGAGGYTF
TGTGCCAGCAGACCTACAGGGGCGGGTGGCTACACCTTC
>16|TRBV5-1|TRBJ1-1|TRBD1|.
CASRGDRAGAQTEAFF
TGCGCCAGCAGAGGGGACAGGGCGGGAGCACAGACTGAAGCTTTCTTT
>13|TRBV2|TRBJ2-7|TRBD2|.
CASSEARGAGGYF
TGTGCCAGCAGTGAAGCGCGGGGGGCCGGCGGGTACTTC
>13|TRBV7-4|TRBJ1-1|.|.
CASSFEGLPEAFF
TGTGCCAGCAGCTTTGAGGGACTGCCTGAAGCTTTCTTT
>13|TRBV29-1|TRBJ1-2|TRBD1|.
CSVKRQGAYGYTF
TGCAGCGTGAAAAGACAGGGGGCGTATGGCTACACCTTC
>12|TRBV12-3/TRBV12-4|TRBJ1-5|.|.
CASSHGYQPQHF
TGTGCCAGCAGCCATGGCTATCAGCCCCAGCATTTT
>16|TRBV25-1|TRBJ1-5|.|.
CASSEDSPNSNQPQHF
TGTGCCAGCAGTGAGGACAGTCCGAACTCCAATCAGCCCCAGCATTTT
>15|TRBV11-2|TRBJ1-4|TRBD1|.
CASSRYRGEGEKLFF
TGTGCCAGCAGCCGCTACAGGGGCGAGGGAGAAAAACTGTTTTTT
>15|TRBV10-3|TRBJ1-5|TRBD1|.
CAIRERQGGNQPQHF
TGTGCCATCAGGGAGAGACAGGGAGGCAATCAGCCCCAGCATTTT
>17|TRBV7-9|TRBJ1-4|TRBD1|.
CAGSGGDRGAIIEKLFF
TGTGCCGGCAGCGGAGGGGACAGGGGGGCAATTATTGAAAAACTGTTTTTT
>14|TRBV9|TRBJ2-5|TRBD2|many
CASSGRLASETQYF
TGTGCCAGCAGCGGAAGACTAGCGAGCGAGACCCAGTACTTC
>15|TRBV10-3|TRBJ2-7|.|many
CAISESGSGSYEQYF
TGTGCCATCAGTGAGTCGGGATCAGGCTCCTACGAGCAGTACTTC
>18|TRBV20-1|TRBJ2-5|.|few
CSASSAFRWTEYQETQYF
TGCAGTGCTAGTAGCGCCTTCCGATGGACGGAATACCAAGAGACCCAGTACTTC
>14|TRBV2|TRBJ1-3|.|.
CASSGKGSRNTIYF
TGTGCCAGCAGCGGAAAAGGGTCTAGAAACACCATATACTTT
>15|TRBV9|TRBJ1-2|TRBD1|.
CASSSGQGRHYGYTF
TGTGCCAGCAGCTCGGGACAGGGGCGCCACTATGGCTACACCTTC
>15|TRBV2|TRBJ1-3|.|.
CASNPKSDSGNTIYF
TGTGCCAGCAATCCGAAATCAGACTCTGGAAACACCATATATTTT
>14|TRBV5-6|TRBJ1-2|.|few
CASSQDGQLYGYTF
TGTGCCAGCAGCCAAGATGGACAACTCTATGGCTACACCTTC
>17|TRBV29-1|TRBJ1-1|TRBD1|.
CSVEAFRGRGFTTEAFF
TGCAGCGTTGAAGCTTTCAGGGGGCGAGGGTTTACCACTGAAGCTTTCTTT
>13|TRBV25-1|TRBJ1-6|.|.
CASSANRDSPLHF
TGTGCCAGCAGTGCAAACAGGGACTCACCCCTCCACTTT
>13|TRBV2|TRBJ1-2|.|many
CASSEGTDYGYTF
TGTGCCAGCAGTGAAGGGACAGACTATGGCTACACCTTC
>15|TRBV5-1|TRBJ2-5|.|.
CASSFRGEFQETQCF
TGCGCCAGCAGCTTCCGAGGGGAGTTCCAAGAGACCCAGTGCTTC
>16|TRBV24-1|TRBJ1-5|TRBD1|many
CATSDTGTGHNQPQHF
TGTGCCACCAGTGACACCGGGACAGGGCACAATCAGCCCCAGCATTTT
>15|TRBV24-1|TRBJ2-5|.|many
CATSAVGEYQETQYF
TGTGCCACCAGTGCAGTGGGGGAGTACCAAGAGACCCAGTACTTC
>14|TRBV15|TRBJ1-1|.|many
CATSTGRRNTEAFF
TGTGCCACCAGCACGGGACGAAGGAACACTGAAGCTTTCTTT
>14|TRBV24-1|TRBJ1-2|TRBD1|.
CATSEPTTGGGYTF
TGTGCCACCAGTGAACCGACGACAGGGGGTGGCTACACCTTC
>12|TRBV29-1|TRBJ1-1|.|many
CSVPPMNTEAFF
TGCAGCGTCCCCCCTATGAACACTGAAGCTTTCTTT
>15|TRBV29-1|TRBJ1-2|TRBD1|.
CSAREVGTGPYGYTF
TGCAGTGCTAGAGAGGTGGGGACAGGGCCCTATGGCTACACCTTC
>15|TRBV2|TRBJ1-4|TRBD1|.
CASSVTTGGNEKLFF
TGTGCCAGCAGTGTAACCACAGGGGGCAATGAAAAACTGTTTTTT